Given below is one TCR beta chain in context. This specimen comes from a study of blood T cell repertoires in COVID-19. Assay: immunoSEQ multiplex PCR; the TCRdb copy retains only in-frame clones and omits some. The sample lists about 190,000 clones, 84% occurring once. The CDR3 length is 15 residues. Deletions cut 6 bases from V and 3 bases from J, with 18 bases between. Germline-derived CDR1 and CDR2 are MNHEY and SVGEGT. J is TRBJ2-7 and V is TRBV6-2 or TRBV6-3; D possibly corresponds to TRBD1 (6 bases). Sequencing was done on a sample of PBMCs or T cells enriched from blood (not recorded which). This TCR came from a woman in her twenties or thirties who had been exposed to COVID-19. The chain's CDR3 is CASSPRGRLIYEQYF. The CDR3 nucleotides read TGTGCCAGCAGCCCCAGGGGACGCTTAATCTACGAGCAGTACTTC.